This T cell receptor beta chain was sequenced during a study of CD8 T cells in ankylosing spondylitis. Whole-study results and caveats: In peripheral blood, disease-linked CD8+ clones occurred at relatively low frequencies. Prior work had noted some motif variants in reactive arthritis blood and synovial fluid.

The CDR3 is 17 amino acids. Per the germline V gene, CDR1 is LGHNA and CDR2 is YSLEER. With 3 bases clipped from V and 5 bases from J, the junction kept 10 bases outside the gene matches. Libraries for TCR beta were made by quantitative 5'-RACE with molecular barcodes. TCRdb passed the 5' RACE reads through MiXCR, listing each CDR3 protein once. The sample yields 200,000 to 250,000 distinct CDR3 sequences, around a quarter seen once. This clonotype was observed many times. The antigen remains unidentified. The chain links TRBV4-3 to TRBJ2-7, with 13 bases identical to TRBD2. This receptor was identified in a male donor with ankylosing spondylitis or in good health (not recorded which). Sequenced: blood, either unsorted or a sorted T cell fraction (not recorded which). DNA for the CDR3: TGCGCCAGCAGCCAGACCCGACTAGCGGGAGGCAGGGACGAGCAGTACTTC. This sequence encodes CASSQTRLAGGRDEQYF.